The present T cell receptor beta chain was sequenced within a study of shared clonotypes between healthy human individuals. This clone has only one observation. Produced via immunoSEQ multiplex PCR; TCRdb's table is partial and in-frame only. The sample contains approximately 2.3 million clones, 80% to 95% of which appear only once. V lost 4 bases and J 0 bases, leaving 17 bases between the germline ends. CDR1 is MNHEY and CDR2 is SMNVEV in the germline V gene (reference sequence). The CDR3 sequence is 17 residues long. The V call is TRBV27, the J call TRBJ2-3; D may be TRBD2 (6 bases). This TCR came from a man between 18 and 35 years old in good health. Some clones in this sample may be carry-over from other donors' samples. Sample: naive CD4+ T cells from PBMCs. The subset denotes: CD45RA+ positively selected. The CDR3 bases are TGTGCCAGCAGTTATGTCCGGCTAGCGCAAAGCACAGATACGCAGTATTTT. Translation: CASSYVRLAQSTDTQYF.